Sequencing of this TCR beta chain was carried out in a study of control samples from healthy donors and cancer patients. Germline CDR1 and CDR2: LNHDA and SQIVND (reference sequence). V was shortened by 5 bases and J by 2 bases, with 13 bases between the two germline ends. The CDR3 runs 15 residues. Assay: immunoSEQ multiplex PCR; the TCRdb copy retains only in-frame clones and omits some. Here the sample spans roughly 170,000 clones, about 94% being singletons. Sequencing used blood. The receptor was derived from a woman in her sixties or seventies in good health. The chain joins TRBV19 to TRBJ2-1, with a weak D call TRBD1 (6 bases). CDR3 in amino acids: CASSLQGTTYNEQFF. As DNA, the CDR3 is TGTGCCAGTAGTCTGCAGGGGACGACCTACAATGAGCAGTTCTTC. The whole variable domain, filled in from reference TRBV19 and TRBJ2-1, reads DGGITQSPKYLFRKEGQNVTLSCEQNLNHDAMYWYRQDPGQGLRLIYYSQIVNDFQKGDIAEGYSVSREKKESFPLTVTSAQKNPTAFYLCASSLQGTTYNEQFFGPGTRLTVL.